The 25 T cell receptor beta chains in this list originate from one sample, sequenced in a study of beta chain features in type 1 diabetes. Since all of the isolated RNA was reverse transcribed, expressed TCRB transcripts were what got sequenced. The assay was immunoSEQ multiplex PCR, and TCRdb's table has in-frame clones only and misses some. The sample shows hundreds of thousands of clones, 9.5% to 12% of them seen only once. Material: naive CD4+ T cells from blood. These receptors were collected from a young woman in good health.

The CDR3 here is CASSVASGYNYGYTF. The CDR3 coding sequence is TGTGCCAGCAGCGTAGCATCGGGGTATAACTATGGCTACACCTTC. The rearrangement links TRBV9 to TRBJ1-2; D remains ambiguous. CDR3 length equals 15 residues. Trimming left V 0 bases short and J 1 base short, with 10 bases between. The germline V gene has CDR1 SGDLS and CDR2 YYNGEE.

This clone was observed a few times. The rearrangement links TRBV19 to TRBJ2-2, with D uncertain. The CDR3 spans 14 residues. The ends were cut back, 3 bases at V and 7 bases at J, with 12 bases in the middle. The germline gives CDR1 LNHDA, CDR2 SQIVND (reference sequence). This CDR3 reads CASSMDLSIGELFF. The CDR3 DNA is TGTGCCAGTAGTATGGACCTAAGCATCGGGGAGCTGTTTTTT.

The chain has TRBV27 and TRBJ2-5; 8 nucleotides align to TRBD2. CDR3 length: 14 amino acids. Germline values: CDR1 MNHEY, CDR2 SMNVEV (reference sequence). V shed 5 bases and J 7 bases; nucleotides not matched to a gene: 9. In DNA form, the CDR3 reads TGTGCCAGCAGTGTGACTAGCGCGAGCAGGACCCAGTACTTC. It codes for CASSVTSASRTQYF.

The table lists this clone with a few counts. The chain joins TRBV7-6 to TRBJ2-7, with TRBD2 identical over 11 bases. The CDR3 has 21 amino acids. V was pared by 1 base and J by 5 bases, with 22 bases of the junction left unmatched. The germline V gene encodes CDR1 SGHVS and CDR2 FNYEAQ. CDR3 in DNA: TGTGCCAGCAGCTTAGTTCACTGGCCTTCCTCCCGGTTGACTAGCGGGAACGAGCAGTACTTC. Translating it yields CASSLVHWPSSRLTSGNEQYF.

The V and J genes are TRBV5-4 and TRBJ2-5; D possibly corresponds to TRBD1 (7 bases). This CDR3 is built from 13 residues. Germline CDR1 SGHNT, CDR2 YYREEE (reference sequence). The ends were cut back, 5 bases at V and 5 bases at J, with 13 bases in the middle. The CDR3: CASSSGGMETQYF. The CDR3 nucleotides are TGTGCCAGCAGTTCAGGGGGGATGGAGACCCAGTACTTC.

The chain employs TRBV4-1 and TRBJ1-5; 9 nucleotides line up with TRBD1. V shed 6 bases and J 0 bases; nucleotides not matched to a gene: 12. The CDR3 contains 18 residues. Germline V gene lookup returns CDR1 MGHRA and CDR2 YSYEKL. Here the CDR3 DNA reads TGCGCCAGCAGATCGACACAGGGGGCAAAATTTAGCAATCAGCCCCAGCATTTT. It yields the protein CASRSTQGAKFSNQPQHF.

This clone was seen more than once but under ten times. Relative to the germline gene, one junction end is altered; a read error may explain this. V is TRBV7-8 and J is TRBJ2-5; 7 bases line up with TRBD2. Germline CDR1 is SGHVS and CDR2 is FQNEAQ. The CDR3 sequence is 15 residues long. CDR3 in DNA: TGTGCCGATACGATGGGGCGGGACTATCAAGAGCCCCAGTACTTC. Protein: CADTMGRDYQEPQYF.

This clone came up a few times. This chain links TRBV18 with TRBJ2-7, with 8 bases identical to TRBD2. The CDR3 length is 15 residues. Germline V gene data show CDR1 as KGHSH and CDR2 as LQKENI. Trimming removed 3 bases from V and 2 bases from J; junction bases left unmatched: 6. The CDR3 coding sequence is TGTGCCAGCTCACCTTATGCGGGAGGTCCCTACGAGCAGTACTTC. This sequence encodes CASSPYAGGPYEQYF.

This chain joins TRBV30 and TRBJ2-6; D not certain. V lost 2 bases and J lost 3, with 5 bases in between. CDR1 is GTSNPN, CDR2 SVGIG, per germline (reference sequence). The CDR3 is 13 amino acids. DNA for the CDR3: TGTGCCTGGAGTCCTAATGGGGCCAACGTCCTGACTTTC. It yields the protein CAWSPNGANVLTF.

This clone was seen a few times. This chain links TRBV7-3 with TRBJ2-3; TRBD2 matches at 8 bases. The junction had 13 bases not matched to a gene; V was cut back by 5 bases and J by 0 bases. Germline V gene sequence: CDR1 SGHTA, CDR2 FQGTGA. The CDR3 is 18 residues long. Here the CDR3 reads CASSLSRASGLSTDTQYF. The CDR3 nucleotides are TGTGCCAGCAGCCTCTCGCGGGCTAGCGGGCTAAGCACAGATACGCAGTATTTT.

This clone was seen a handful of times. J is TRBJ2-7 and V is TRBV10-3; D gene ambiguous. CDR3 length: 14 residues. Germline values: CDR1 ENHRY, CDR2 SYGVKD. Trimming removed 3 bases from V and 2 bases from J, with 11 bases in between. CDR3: CAISDDPRTYEQYF. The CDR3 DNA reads TGTGCCATCAGTGATGACCCCCGTACCTACGAGCAGTACTTC.

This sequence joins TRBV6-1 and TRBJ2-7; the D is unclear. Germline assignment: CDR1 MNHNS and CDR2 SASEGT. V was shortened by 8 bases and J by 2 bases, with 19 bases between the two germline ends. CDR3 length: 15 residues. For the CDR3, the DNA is TGTGCCAGCCGTTTGTACGGTTCAGGCGCCTACGAGCAGTACTTC. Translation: CASRLYGSGAYEQYF.

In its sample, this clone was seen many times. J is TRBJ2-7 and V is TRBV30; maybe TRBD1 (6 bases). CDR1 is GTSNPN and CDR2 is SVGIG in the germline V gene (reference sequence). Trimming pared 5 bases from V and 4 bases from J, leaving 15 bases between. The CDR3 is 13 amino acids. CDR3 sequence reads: CAWAGQSFYEQYF. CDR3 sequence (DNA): TGTGCCTGGGCTGGACAGTCCTTTTACGAGCAGTACTTC.

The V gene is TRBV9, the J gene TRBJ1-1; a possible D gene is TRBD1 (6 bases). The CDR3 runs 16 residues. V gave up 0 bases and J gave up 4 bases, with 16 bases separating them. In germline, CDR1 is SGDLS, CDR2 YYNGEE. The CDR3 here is CASSVAAGVRSTEAFF. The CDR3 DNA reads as TGTGCCAGCAGCGTAGCGGCAGGGGTGAGAAGCACTGAAGCTTTCTTT.

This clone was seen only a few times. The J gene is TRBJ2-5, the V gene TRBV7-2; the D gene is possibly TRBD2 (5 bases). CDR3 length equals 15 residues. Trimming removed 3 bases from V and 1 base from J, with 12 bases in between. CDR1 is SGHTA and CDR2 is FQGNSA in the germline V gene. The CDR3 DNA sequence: TGTGCCAGCAGCTTTAACCCGGGGATCCAAGAGACCCAGTACTTC. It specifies CASSFNPGIQETQYF.

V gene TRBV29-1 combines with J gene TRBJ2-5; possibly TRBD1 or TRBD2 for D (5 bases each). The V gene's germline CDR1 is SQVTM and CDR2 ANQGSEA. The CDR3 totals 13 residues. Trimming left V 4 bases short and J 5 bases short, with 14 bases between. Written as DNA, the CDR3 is TGCAGCGTTGTAAGAGAGGGGTGGGAGACCCAGTACTTC. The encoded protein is CSVVREGWETQYF.

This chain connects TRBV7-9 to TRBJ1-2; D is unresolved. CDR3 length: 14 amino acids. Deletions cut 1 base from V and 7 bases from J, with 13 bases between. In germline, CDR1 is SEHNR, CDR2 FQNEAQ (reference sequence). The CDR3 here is CASSLVGSPIGYTF. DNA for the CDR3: TGTGCCAGCAGCTTAGTGGGGTCCCCTATTGGCTACACCTTC.

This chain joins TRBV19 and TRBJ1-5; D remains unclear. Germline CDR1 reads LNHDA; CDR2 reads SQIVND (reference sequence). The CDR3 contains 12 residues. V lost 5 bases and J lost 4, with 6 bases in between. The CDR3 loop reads CASSPYNQPQHF. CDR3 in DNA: TGTGCCAGTAGTCCTTATAATCAGCCCCAGCATTTT.

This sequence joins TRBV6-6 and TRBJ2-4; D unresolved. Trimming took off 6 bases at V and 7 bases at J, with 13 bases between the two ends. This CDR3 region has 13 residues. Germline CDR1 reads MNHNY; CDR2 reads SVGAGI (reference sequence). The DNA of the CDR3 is TGTGCCAGCAGCTTTAAGACTTGGAACATTCAGTACTTC. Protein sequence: CASSFKTWNIQYF.

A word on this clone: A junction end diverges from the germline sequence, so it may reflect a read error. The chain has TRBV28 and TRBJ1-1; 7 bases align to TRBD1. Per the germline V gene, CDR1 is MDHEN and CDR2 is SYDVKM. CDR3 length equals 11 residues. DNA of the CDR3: TGTGCCAGCAGTTCATCATGGACAGGTGAATTT. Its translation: CASSSSWTGEF.

The CDR3 loop is CASSGGGVDTQYF. The CDR3 region has the DNA TGTGCCAGCAGTGGCGGGGGAGTGGATACGCAGTATTTT. The chain employs TRBV6-6 and TRBJ2-3; TRBD2 aligns across 7 bases. Germline V lookup: CDR1 MNHNY, CDR2 SVGAGI (reference sequence). The CDR3 extends over 13 amino acids. V lost 5 bases and J lost 6; bases outside the gene matches: 5.

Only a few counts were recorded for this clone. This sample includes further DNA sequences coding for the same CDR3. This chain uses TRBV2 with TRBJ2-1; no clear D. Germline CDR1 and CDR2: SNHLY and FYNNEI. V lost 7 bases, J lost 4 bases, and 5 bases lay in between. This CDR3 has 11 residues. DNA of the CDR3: TGTGCCAGCAACGGATACAATGAGCAGTTCTTC. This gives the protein CASNGYNEQFF.

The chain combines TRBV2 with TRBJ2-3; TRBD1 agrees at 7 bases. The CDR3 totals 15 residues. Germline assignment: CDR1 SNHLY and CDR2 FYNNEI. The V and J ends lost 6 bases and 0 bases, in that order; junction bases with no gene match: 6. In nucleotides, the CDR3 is TGTGCCAGCAGATTGACAGGGATGAGCACAGATACGCAGTATTTT. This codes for CASRLTGMSTDTQYF.

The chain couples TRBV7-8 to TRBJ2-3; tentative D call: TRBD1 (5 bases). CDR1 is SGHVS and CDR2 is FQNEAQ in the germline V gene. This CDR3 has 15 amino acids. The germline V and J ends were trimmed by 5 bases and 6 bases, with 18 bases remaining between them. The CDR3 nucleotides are TGTGCCAGCAGCCCTGACAGCTTTCGGGCCGATACGCAGTATTTT. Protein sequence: CASSPDSFRADTQYF.

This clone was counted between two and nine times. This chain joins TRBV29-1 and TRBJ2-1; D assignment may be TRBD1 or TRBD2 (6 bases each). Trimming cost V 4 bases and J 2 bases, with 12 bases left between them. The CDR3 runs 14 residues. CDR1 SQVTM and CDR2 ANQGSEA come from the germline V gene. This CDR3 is CSVAPGGPYNEQFF. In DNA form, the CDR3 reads TGCAGCGTTGCACCCGGGGGCCCCTACAATGAGCAGTTCTTC.